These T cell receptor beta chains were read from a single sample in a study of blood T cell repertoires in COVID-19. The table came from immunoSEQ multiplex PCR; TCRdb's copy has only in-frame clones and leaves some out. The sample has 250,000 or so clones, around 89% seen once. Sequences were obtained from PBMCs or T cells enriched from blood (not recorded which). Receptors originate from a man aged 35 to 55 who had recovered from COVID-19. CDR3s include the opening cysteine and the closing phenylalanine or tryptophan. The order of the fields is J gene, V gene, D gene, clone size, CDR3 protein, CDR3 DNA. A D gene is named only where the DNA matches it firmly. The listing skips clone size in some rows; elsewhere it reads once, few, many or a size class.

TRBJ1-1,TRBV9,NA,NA,CASSDQQGWDTEAFF,TGTGCCAGCAGCGACCAACAGGGTTGGGACACTGAAGCTTTCTTT
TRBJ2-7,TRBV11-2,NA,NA,CASSLGVKREQYF,TGTGCCAGCAGCTTAGGTGTTAAGCGAGAGCAGTACTTC
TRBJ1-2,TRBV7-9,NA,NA,CASSLMYVQGNYGYTF,TGTGCCAGCAGCTTAATGTATGTCCAGGGCAACTATGGCTACACCTTC
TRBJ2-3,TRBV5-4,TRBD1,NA,CASSYSQGQGSDTQYF,TGTGCCAGCAGCTATTCACAGGGACAGGGGTCAGATACGCAGTATTTT
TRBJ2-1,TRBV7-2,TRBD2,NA,CASSFRLAGAPNYNEQFF,TGTGCCAGCAGCTTTCGACTAGCGGGAGCTCCCAACTACAATGAGCAGTTCTTC
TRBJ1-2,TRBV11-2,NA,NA,CASSSLRGFYGYTF,TGTGCCAGCAGCTCATTGCGGGGGTTCTATGGCTACACCTTC
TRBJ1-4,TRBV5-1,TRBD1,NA,CASSIATGGNNEKLFF,TGCGCCAGCAGCATTGCAACAGGGGGCAATAATGAAAAACTGTTTTTT
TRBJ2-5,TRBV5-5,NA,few,CASSLLEVLETQYF,TGTGCCAGCAGCTTGCTGGAGGTTCTGGAGACCCAGTACTTC
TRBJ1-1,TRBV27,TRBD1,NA,CASQDHRQGLGRWNTEAFF,TGTGCCAGTCAGGATCACAGACAGGGGTTAGGAAGATGGAACACTGAAGCTTTCTTT
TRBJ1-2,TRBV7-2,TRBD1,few,CASSLGGTGGYGYTF,TGTGCCAGCAGCTTAGGCGGGACAGGGGGTTATGGCTACACCTTC
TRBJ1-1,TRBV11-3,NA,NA,CASTKSTGNTEAFF,TGTGCCAGCACGAAATCGACGGGGAACACTGAAGCTTTCTTT
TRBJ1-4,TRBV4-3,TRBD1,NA,CASSRTTGISEKLFF,TGCGCCAGCAGCCGAACGACAGGGATTAGCGAAAAACTGTTTTTT
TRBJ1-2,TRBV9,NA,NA,CASSAGGPGYGYTF,TGTGCCAGCAGCGCCGGGGGTCCCGGCTATGGCTACACCTTC
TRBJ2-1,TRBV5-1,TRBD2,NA,CASSSMGGRAYNEQFF,TGCGCCAGCAGCTCCATGGGCGGGAGGGCCTACAATGAGCAGTTCTTC
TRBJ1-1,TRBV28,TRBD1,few,CASSYENWDRGRTEAFF,TGTGCCAGCAGTTACGAGAATTGGGACAGGGGGCGAACTGAAGCTTTCTTT
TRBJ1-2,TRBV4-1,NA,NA,CASSQESSGVGYGYTF,TGCGCCAGCAGCCAAGAGAGCTCGGGGGTAGGCTATGGCTACACCTTC
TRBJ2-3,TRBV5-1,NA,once,CASSSGGGLSTDTQYF,TGCGCCAGCAGCTCCGGTGGGGGGTTAAGCACAGATACGCAGTATTTT
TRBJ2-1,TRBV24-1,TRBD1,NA,CATQRQGTGSGNEQFF,TGTGCCACCCAAAGGCAAGGGACAGGGTCCGGCAATGAGCAGTTCTTC
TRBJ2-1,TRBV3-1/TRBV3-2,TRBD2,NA,CASSQGLAANEQFF,TGTGCCAGCAGCCAAGGACTAGCGGCCAATGAGCAGTTCTTC
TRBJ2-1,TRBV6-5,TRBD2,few,CASSLGLASNEQFF,TGTGCCAGCAGCCTGGGACTAGCGAGCAATGAGCAGTTCTTC
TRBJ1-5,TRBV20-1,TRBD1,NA,CSASQGARQPQHF,TGCAGTGCTAGTCAGGGGGCAAGGCAGCCCCAGCATTTT
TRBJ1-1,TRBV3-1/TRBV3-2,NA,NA,CASSQEQGRGTEAFF,TGTGCCAGCAGCCAGGAACAGGGTAGGGGCACTGAAGCTTTCTTT
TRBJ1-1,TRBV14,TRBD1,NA,CASSHYRGADGLRWGLTEAFF,TGTGCCAGCAGCCACTACAGGGGAGCCGATGGGCTAAGATGGGGGTTAACTGAAGCTTTCTTT
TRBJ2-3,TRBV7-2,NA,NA,CASSQLRGNADTQYF,TGTGCCAGCAGCCAACTACGAGGAAACGCAGATACGCAGTATTTT
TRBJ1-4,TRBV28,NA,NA,CASRFFRGGANEKLFF,TGTGCCAGCAGGTTCTTCCGCGGGGGGGCTAATGAAAAACTGTTTTTT
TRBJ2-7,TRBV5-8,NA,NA,CASSLLQGHYEQYF,TGTGCCAGCAGCTTACTTCAGGGGCACTACGAGCAGTACTTC
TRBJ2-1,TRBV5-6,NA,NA,CASSFDGGTYNEQFF,TGTGCCAGCAGCTTCGACGGGGGAACCTACAATGAGCAGTTCTTC
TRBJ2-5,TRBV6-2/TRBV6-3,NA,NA,CASSHRVGAQETQYF,TGTGCCAGCAGTCACAGGGTGGGGGCCCAAGAGACCCAGTACTTC
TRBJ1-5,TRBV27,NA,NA,CASSFTGFNQPQHF,TGTGCCAGCAGTTTCACAGGGTTCAATCAGCCCCAGCATTTT
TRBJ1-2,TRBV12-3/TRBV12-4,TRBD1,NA,CASSPGQVYGYTF,TGTGCCAGCAGCCCAGGACAGGTCTATGGCTACACCTTC
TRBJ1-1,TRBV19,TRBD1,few,CASRNRGSGTEAFF,TGTGCCAGTAGGAACAGGGGGAGTGGCACTGAAGCTTTCTTT
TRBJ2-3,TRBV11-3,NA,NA,CASSSDYYSDTQYF,TGTGCCAGCAGCTCGGACTATTATTCGGATACGCAGTATTTT
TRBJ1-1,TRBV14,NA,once,CASSRASGSTTEAFF,TGTGCCAGCAGCCGAGCCTCGGGGTCTACCACTGAAGCTTTCTTT
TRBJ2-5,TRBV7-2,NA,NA,CASNRPGTAQETQYF,TGTGCCAGCAACCGGCCGGGAACAGCCCAAGAGACCCAGTACTTC
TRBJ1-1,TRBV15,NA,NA,CATSREKGAEAFF,TGTGCCACCAGCAGAGAAAAGGGGGCTGAAGCTTTCTTT
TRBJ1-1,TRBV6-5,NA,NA,CASSYSGAANTEAFF,TGTGCCAGCAGTTACTCGGGGGCCGCGAACACTGAAGCTTTCTTT
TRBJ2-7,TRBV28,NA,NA,CASSLTEAEQYF,TGTGCCAGCAGTCTAACAGAAGCCGAGCAGTACTTC
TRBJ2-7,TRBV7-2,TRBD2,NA,CASSSTSGPSYEQYF,TGTGCCAGCAGCTCGACTAGCGGACCCTCCTACGAGCAGTACTTC
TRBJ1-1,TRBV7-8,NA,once,CASSLAEGGTEAFF,TGTGCCAGCAGCTTAGCGGAAGGAGGTACTGAAGCTTTCTTT
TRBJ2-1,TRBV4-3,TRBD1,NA,CASSQEPNRGLRIGQFF,TGCGCCAGCAGCCAAGAGCCTAACAGGGGATTGAGAATCGGGCAGTTCTTC
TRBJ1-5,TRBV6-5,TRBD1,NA,CASSRGTGNNQPQHF,TGTGCCAGCAGTAGAGGGACAGGGAACAATCAGCCCCAGCATTTT
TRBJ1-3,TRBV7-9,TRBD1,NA,CASSTRAGQGLGVVPGNTIYF,TGTGCCAGCAGCACCCGAGCGGGACAGGGGTTAGGTGTGGTTCCTGGAAACACCATATATTTT
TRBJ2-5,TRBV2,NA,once,CASSESETQYF,TGTGCCAGCAGTGAATCGGAGACCCAGTACTTC
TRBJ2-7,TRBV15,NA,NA,CATSRAPVGGPSYEQYF,TGTGCCACCAGCAGAGCTCCCGTCGGGGGACCATCCTACGAGCAGTACTTC
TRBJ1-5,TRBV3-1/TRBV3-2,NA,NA,CASSQGGQPQHF,TGTGCCAGCAGCCAGGGGGGTCAGCCCCAGCATTTT
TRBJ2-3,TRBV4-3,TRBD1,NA,CASSRGDRVRSDTQYF,TGCGCCAGCAGCCGCGGGGACAGGGTTAGGTCAGATACGCAGTATTTT
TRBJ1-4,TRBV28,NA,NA,CASSLPARGATNEKLFF,TGTGCCAGCAGCCTCCCGGCCAGGGGAGCAACTAATGAAAAACTGTTTTTT
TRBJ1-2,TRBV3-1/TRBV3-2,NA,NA,CASSQSWAANYGYTF,TGTGCCAGCAGCCAATCTTGGGCAGCTAACTATGGCTACACCTTC
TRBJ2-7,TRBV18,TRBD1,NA,CASSEGQAINEQYF,TGTGCCAGCTCAGAGGGACAGGCAATTAACGAGCAGTACTTC
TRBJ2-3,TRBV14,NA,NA,CASSLRHTDTQYF,TGTGCCAGCAGCCTGCGACACACAGATACGCAGTATTTT
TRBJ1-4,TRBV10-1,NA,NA,CASSDRQRPTNEKLFF,TGCGCCAGCAGTGACAGACAGAGACCAACTAATGAAAAACTGTTTTTT